This TCR beta chain originates from a study of cytomegalovirus exposure and HLA in healthy donors. Study observations and caveats: Under in vitro conditions, a few CMV-associated chains were confirmed as specific for CMV antigens. Researchers catalogued 160 or so TCR beta chains as cytomegalovirus-associated. A later analysis revealed that TCR association rates differed between HLA loci, peaking at DRB1 and bottoming out at HLA-C.

The PCR made use of 60 Vbeta and 13 Jbeta primers. The table came from immunoSEQ multiplex PCR; TCRdb's copy has only in-frame clones and leaves some out. This repertoire shows some 150,000 clones, 70% to 80% found once; its top ten account for roughly 6%. This CDR3 is built from 15 residues. V was clipped by 3 bases and J by 4 bases; unmatched bases: 5. Germline-derived CDR1 and CDR2 are MDHEN and SYDVKM. As for this clone: Its antigen is still unknown.

Input material: PBMCs. J is TRBJ2-2 and V is TRBV28, with 7 bases that match TRBD1. The receptor was isolated from a man in his fifties in good health and CMV-seropositive. CDR3 sequence (DNA): TGTGCCAGCAGTTTGTCGGCAGGGGGCACCGGGGAGCTGTTTTTT. Translation: CASSLSAGGTGELFF.